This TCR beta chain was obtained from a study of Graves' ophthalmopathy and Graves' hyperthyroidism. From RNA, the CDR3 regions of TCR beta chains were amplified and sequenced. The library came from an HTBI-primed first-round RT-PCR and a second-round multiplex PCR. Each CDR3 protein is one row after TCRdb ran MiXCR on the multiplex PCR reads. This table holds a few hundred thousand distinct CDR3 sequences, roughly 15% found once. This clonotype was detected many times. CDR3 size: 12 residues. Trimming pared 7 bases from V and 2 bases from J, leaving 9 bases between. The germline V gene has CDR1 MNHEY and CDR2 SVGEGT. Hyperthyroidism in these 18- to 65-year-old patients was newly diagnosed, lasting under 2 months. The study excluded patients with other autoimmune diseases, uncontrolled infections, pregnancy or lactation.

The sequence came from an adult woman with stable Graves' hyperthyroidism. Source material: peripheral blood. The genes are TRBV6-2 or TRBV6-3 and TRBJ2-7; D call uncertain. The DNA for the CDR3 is TGTGCCAGCACCCATGCCGCCTACGAGCAGTACTTC. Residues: CASTHAAYEQYF.